A single sample gave rise to the 14 T cell receptor beta chains below, sequenced in a study of blood T cell repertoires in COVID-19. The table came from immunoSEQ multiplex PCR; TCRdb's copy has only in-frame clones and leaves some out. The sample gives about 200,000 clones, roughly 80% of which show up once; about 8% is in the top ten. Sample: peripheral blood. Source of these receptors: a woman at least 80 years old with acute or convalescent COVID-19.

The chain links TRBV3-1 (or the pseudogene TRBV3-2) to TRBJ2-7; the D gene is possibly TRBD1 (6 bases). The ends were cut back, 1 base at V and 2 bases at J, with 18 bases in the middle. The CDR3 extends over 17 amino acids. CDR1 and CDR2 (germline): LGHDT, YNNKEL (reference sequence). CDR3 protein: CASSQATGPLVAYEQYF. The CDR3 DNA is TGTGCCAGCAGCCAAGCAACAGGGCCCCTTGTTGCCTACGAGCAGTACTTC.

The J gene is TRBJ2-5, the V gene TRBV6-5; a possible D gene is TRBD2 (6 bases). Deletions cut 2 bases from V and 9 bases from J, with 13 bases between. In germline, CDR1 is MNHEY, CDR2 SVGAGI. The CDR3 runs 13 residues. The CDR3 sequence: CASSYREGGAQYF. The CDR3 bases are TGTGCCAGCAGTTACCGAGAGGGCGGGGCCCAGTACTTC.

CDR3 nucleotides: TGTGCCAGCAACGGGTTAGGAAACACCATATATTTT. Encoded protein: CASNGLGNTIYF. The J gene is TRBJ1-3, the V gene TRBV6-5; D is uncertain. The CDR3 contains 12 residues. In germline, CDR1 is MNHEY, CDR2 SVGAGI. V lost 7 bases to trimming and J lost 4 bases, with 8 bases between them.

The chain is built from TRBV27 and TRBJ1-4; TRBD1 matches 9 bases. Germline CDR1 reads MNHEY; CDR2 reads SMNVEV (reference sequence). The trim removed 5 bases at V and 10 bases at J, leaving 11 bases unmatched. This CDR3 has 15 residues. The CDR3 nucleotides are TGTGCCAGCAGTCTTCGGACAGGGGAGGGGGGAAAACTGTTTTTT. Its protein product is CASSLRTGEGGKLFF.

This chain connects TRBV18 to TRBJ2-5; 7 bases fit TRBD2. V lost 2 bases and J lost 5; bases outside the gene matches: 8. The CDR3 spans 15 residues. Per germline, CDR1 KGHSH and CDR2 LQKENI. The CDR3 here is CASSPEAGPRETQYF. The CDR3 nucleotides are TGTGCCAGCTCACCAGAAGCGGGGCCCCGGGAGACCCAGTACTTC.

This chain uses TRBV29-1 with TRBJ2-7; 10 bases match TRBD2. The CDR3 runs to 16 residues. CDR1 is SQVTM, CDR2 ANQGSEA, per germline. Losses at the gene ends were 0 bases for V and 0 bases for J; bases not matched to a gene: 5. The CDR3 loop is CSVEDHSGRPSYEQYF. Here the CDR3 DNA reads TGCAGCGTTGAAGATCATAGCGGGAGGCCCTCCTACGAGCAGTACTTC.

The V call is TRBV10-3, the J call TRBJ2-5; D might be TRBD2 (5 bases). With 4 bases removed from V and 5 bases from J, the gap between germline ends came to 11 bases. The germline V gene has CDR1 ENHRY and CDR2 SYGVKD. There are 13 residues in the CDR3. The CDR3 loop is CAISARSGETQYF. CDR3 bases: TGTGCCATCAGTGCACGCAGCGGTGAGACCCAGTACTTC.

This chain joins TRBV5-6 and TRBJ2-4, with no clear D. Germline-derived CDR1 and CDR2 are SGHDT and YYEEEE. The length of the CDR3 is 14 residues. Trimming pared 4 bases from V and 6 bases from J, leaving 14 bases between. CDR3 coding DNA: TGTGCCAGCAGCCGACCCCACCGCGGAAACATTCAGTACTTC. It specifies CASSRPHRGNIQYF.

The V gene is TRBV3-1 (or the pseudogene TRBV3-2), the J gene TRBJ2-7; D not resolved. V dropped 1 base and J dropped 4 bases, with 11 bases sitting between them. Germline CDR1 reads LGHDT; CDR2 reads YNNKEL (reference sequence). CDR3 length equals 14 residues. The CDR3 here is CASSQVVADYEQYF. The CDR3 DNA follows: TGTGCCAGCAGCCAAGTGGTCGCAGATTACGAGCAGTACTTC.

This chain connects TRBV12-3 or TRBV12-4 to TRBJ1-2; D unclear. Trimming pared 3 bases from V and 8 bases from J, leaving 13 bases between. The CDR3 is made up of 13 amino acids. The CDR3 loop is CASSFQSGVGYTF. CDR3 in DNA: TGTGCCAGCAGTTTTCAATCCGGGGTCGGCTACACCTTC.

The chain recombines TRBV13 with TRBJ1-3; tentatively, D is TRBD1 (5 bases). The CDR3 covers 16 residues. Trimming removed 0 bases from V and 0 bases from J, with 9 bases in between. Germline loops: CDR1 PRHDT, CDR2 FYEKMQ (reference sequence). CDR3 residues: CASSLGNRPSGNTIYF. CDR3 sequence (DNA): TGTGCCAGCAGCTTAGGCAACAGGCCCTCTGGAAACACCATATATTTT.

This clone occurred a few times. The chain uses TRBV3-1 (or the pseudogene TRBV3-2) and TRBJ2-1; 8 nucleotides align to TRBD2. The V segment lost 1 base and the J segment 9 bases; nucleotides outside the gene matches: 8. The CDR3 is made up of 15 amino acids. Germline V gives CDR1 LGHDT, CDR2 YNNKEL (reference sequence). In nucleotides, the CDR3 is TGTGCCAGCAGCCAAGGTTACATCGGGGGGGGTGAGCAGTTCTTC. This encodes CASSQGYIGGGEQFF.

The genes are TRBV27 and TRBJ2-2; D is possibly TRBD1 (5 bases). Germline V lookup: CDR1 MNHEY, CDR2 SMNVEV (reference sequence). The germline V and J ends were trimmed by 9 bases and 0 bases, with 11 bases remaining between them. The CDR3 totals 14 residues. CDR3 nucleotides: TGTGCCAGGTTGGGGCCGCCGAACACCGGGGAGCTGTTTTTT. This sequence encodes CARLGPPNTGELFF.

V is TRBV5-1 and J is TRBJ2-5; 8 positions agree with TRBD2. In germline, CDR1 is SGHRS, CDR2 YFSETQ. V dropped 1 base and J dropped 1; count of bases not matched to a gene: 6. The CDR3 has 16 amino acids. CDR3 DNA sequence: TGCGCCAGCAGCTTGATTGGACTAGCAGTCCAAGAGACCCAGTACTTC. Its protein product is CASSLIGLAVQETQYF.